The 18 T cell receptor beta chains presented below share a single source sample, sequenced in a study of blood T cell repertoires in COVID-19. Sequencing used immunoSEQ multiplex PCR; TCRdb keeps in-frame clones, though not all of them. The repertoire holds approximately 150,000 clones, 79% seen once, with roughly 8% in the top ten. Sequencing was performed on peripheral blood. These receptors came from a woman aged 55-75 years with COVID-19, enrolled during active disease.

V is TRBV21-1 and J is TRBJ2-3; the table calls TRBD1, which could not be checked here. TRBV21-1 corresponds to a pseudogene. This CDR3 region has 15 residues. The CDR3 bases are TGTGCCAGCCTGGGACAGGGCCATAGCACAGATACGCAGTATTTT. Residues: CASLGQGHSTDTQYF.

The chain links TRBV5-1 to TRBJ1-4; 10 bases are shared with TRBD1. The CDR3 totals 15 residues. With 7 bases clipped from V and 7 bases from J, the junction kept 10 bases outside the gene matches. Germline assignment: CDR1 SGHRS and CDR2 YFSETQ. Here the CDR3 DNA reads TGCGCCAGCCGCCATGGGGACAGGGGAGTTGAAAAACTGTTTTTT. It specifies CASRHGDRGVEKLFF.

The gene calls are TRBV5-4 and TRBJ2-1, with 9 bases fitting TRBD1. Per germline, CDR1 SGHNT and CDR2 YYREEE (reference sequence). The junction had 2 bases not matched to a gene; V was cut back by 4 bases and J by 6 bases. The CDR3 consists of 13 residues. The CDR3 protein is CASSPDRGNEQFF. CDR3 nucleotide sequence: TGTGCCAGCAGCCCGGACAGGGGCAATGAGCAGTTCTTC.

V usage is TRBV27 and J usage is TRBJ2-3; D possibly corresponds to TRBD2 (5 bases). This CDR3 comprises 13 residues. CDR1 and CDR2 (germline): MNHEY, SMNVEV (reference sequence). Here the CDR3 DNA reads TGTGCGAGCTGGACTCTGGGCACAGATACGCAGTATTTT. Translation: CASWTLGTDTQYF.

The chain carries TRBV5-4 and TRBJ2-3; D unresolved. V lost 7 bases and J 2 bases, leaving 14 bases between the germline ends. Germline assignment: CDR1 SGHNT and CDR2 YYREEE (reference sequence). The CDR3 consists of 14 residues. CDR3 residues: CASARGFNTDTQYF. CDR3 DNA: TGTGCCAGCGCCCGCGGATTTAACACAGATACGCAGTATTTT.

A remark on this clone: This specimen includes other DNA sequences encoding the same CDR3. The genes are TRBV15 and TRBJ1-3; D perhaps matches TRBD1 (6 bases). CDR1 is LNHNV and CDR2 is YYDKDF in the germline V gene (reference sequence). The CDR3 runs 16 residues. V was shortened by 0 bases and J by 2 bases, with 11 bases between the two germline ends. The CDR3, as DNA: TGTGCCACCAGCAGAGATCGGGGGGCCGCTGGAAACACCATATATTTT. This translates into CATSRDRGAAGNTIYF.

This clone has only a few counts. CDR3 sequence (DNA): TGTGCCAGTAGCCTAGGGAGTTGGTCAGATACGCAGTATTTT. It is translated as CASSLGSWSDTQYF. The rearrangement joins TRBV19 to TRBJ2-3; possible D gene TRBD2, 5 bases. The CDR3 loop spans 14 amino acids. Trimming took off 6 bases at V and 4 bases at J, with 14 bases between the two ends. Germline V lookup: CDR1 LNHDA, CDR2 SQIVND (reference sequence).

CDR3 in amino acids: CASSLVTAEQYF. CDR3 in DNA: TGTGCCAGCAGCTTAGTGACAGCCGAGCAGTACTTC. The chain links TRBV11-2 to TRBJ2-7; D is perhaps TRBD1 (5 bases). The CDR3 covers 12 residues. CDR1 and CDR2 from the germline V gene are SGHAT and FQNNGV. Trimming took off 1 base at V and 6 bases at J, with 7 bases between the two ends.

The chain links TRBV28 to TRBJ1-1, with a weak D call TRBD1 (5 bases). V gave up 2 bases and J gave up 1 base, with 11 bases separating them. Germline values: CDR1 MDHEN, CDR2 SYDVKM. The CDR3 covers 15 residues. The CDR3 region has the DNA TGTGCCAGCAGTTTAAGGCTGGGGGGGAACACTGAAGCTTTCTTT. It yields the protein CASSLRLGGNTEAFF.

This clone has more than one count but fewer than ten. The V gene is TRBV4-3, the J gene TRBJ2-7; D remains unclear. Per germline, CDR1 LGHNA and CDR2 YSLEER. This CDR3 comprises 13 residues. The ends were cut back, 0 bases at V and 6 bases at J, with 9 bases in the middle. CDR3 loop: CASSQELQSEQYF. CDR3 nucleotides: TGCGCCAGCAGCCAAGAGTTACAGAGCGAGCAGTACTTC.

This clone was seen a handful of times. This rearrangement joins TRBV19 to TRBJ1-2; D is ambiguous. The CDR3 runs 13 residues. From germline, CDR1 is LNHDA and CDR2 SQIVND (reference sequence). V was clipped by 3 bases and J by 3 bases, with 8 bases between them. The CDR3 DNA reads TGTGCCAGTAGTATGAACGGAGACTATGGCTACACCTTC. Residues: CASSMNGDYGYTF.

This clone turned up a few times. This chain uses TRBV28 with TRBJ2-4; the D gene is possibly TRBD2 (6 bases). Germline loops: CDR1 MDHEN, CDR2 SYDVKM. V lost 4 bases and J lost 6, with 25 bases in between. CDR3 length: 18 amino acids. In DNA, the CDR3 is TGTGCCAGCAGTTCCAGGGTTGCGGGCACCTTGGGGGGAAACATTCAGTACTTC. Its protein product is CASSSRVAGTLGGNIQYF.

V gene TRBV27 combines with J gene TRBJ1-5; TRBD1 might be the D (5 bases). The CDR3 runs to 15 residues. Germline CDR1 MNHEY, CDR2 SMNVEV (reference sequence). V was trimmed by 3 bases and J by 3 bases, leaving 12 bases between them. The CDR3 bases are TGTGCCAGCAGTTTCGGGGGACGGACCAATCAGCCCCAGCATTTT. Amino acids: CASSFGGRTNQPQHF.

In regard to this clone: At one end the junction does not follow the germline gene, possibly because of a read error. The rearrangement joins TRBV2 to TRBJ2-4, with D perhaps TRBD1 (6 bases). Germline values: CDR1 SNHLY, CDR2 FYNNEI. CDR3 length: 13 amino acids. The chain's CDR3 is CASSGPARDNRAF. CDR3 DNA: TGTGCCAGCAGTGGCCCGGCCCGGGACAACCGAGCCTTC.

This rearrangement joins TRBV9 to TRBJ2-1; 11 nucleotides match TRBD2. The CDR3 is made up of 15 amino acids. The trim removed 4 bases at V and 9 bases at J, leaving 9 bases unmatched. The germline gives CDR1 SGDLS, CDR2 YYNGEE. CDR3 loop: CASSPWVAGGGEQFF. The CDR3 DNA reads as TGTGCCAGCAGCCCCTGGGTAGCGGGAGGGGGTGAGCAGTTCTTC.

The gene calls are TRBV6-5 and TRBJ2-1; 10 positions agree with TRBD1. The junction had 7 bases not matched to a gene; V was cut back by 7 bases and J by 4 bases. The CDR3 contains 15 residues. The germline V gene encodes CDR1 MNHEY and CDR2 SVGAGI. This chain's CDR3 is CASNAGTGAYNEQFF. DNA of the CDR3: TGTGCCAGCAATGCCGGGACAGGGGCTTACAATGAGCAGTTCTTC.

The V call is TRBV7-2, the J call TRBJ1-2; D is undetermined. V shed 7 bases and J shed 4 bases, with 22 bases lying between them. The CDR3 is made up of 16 amino acids. The germline gives CDR1 SGHTA, CDR2 FQGNSA. CDR3 sequence: CASTLVGGRFSYGYTF. The CDR3 nucleotides read TGTGCCAGCACCCTAGTGGGAGGGCGATTTAGCTATGGCTACACCTTC.

This rearrangement joins TRBV5-1 to TRBJ2-1; D possibly corresponds to TRBD1 (5 bases). CDR3 length equals 14 residues. V was cut by 0 bases and J by 6 bases, with 10 bases left in between. From germline, CDR1 is SGHRS and CDR2 YFSETQ. The CDR3 DNA follows: TGCGCCAGCAGCTTGGCTACAGGTGGCAATGAGCAGTTCTTC. Encoded protein: CASSLATGGNEQFF.